This passage covers 26 T cell receptor beta chains from one sample sequenced in a study of shared clonotypes between healthy human individuals. Sequencing was performed with immunoSEQ multiplex PCR; in TCRdb, only in-frame clones are kept and a portion is missing. The sample has millions of clones, approximately 95% seen once; the top ten hold 0.39%. Sequenced input: naive CD4+ T cells from PBMCs. The subset is: CD45RA+ positively selected. These TCRs come from a man aged 18 to 35 in good health. Some clones in this sample may be carry-over from other donors' samples.

In the case of this clone: Other DNA sequences in the same sample also yield this CDR3. The gene calls are TRBV6-6 and TRBJ2-7; no definite D call. The V end lost 4 bases, the J end lost 0 bases, and 4 bases lay between the germline ends. The length of the CDR3 is 12 residues. CDR1 MNHNY and CDR2 SVGAGI come from the germline V gene (reference sequence). The DNA of the CDR3 is TGTGCCAGCAGTTGGGACTCCTACGAGCAGTACTTC. This gives the protein CASSWDSYEQYF.

The chain uses TRBV28 and TRBJ2-7, with 7 bases fitting TRBD2. This CDR3 is built from 15 residues. Germline V gives CDR1 MDHEN, CDR2 SYDVKM. The V gene end was trimmed by 1 base and the J gene end by 1 base; junction bases not matched to a gene: 4. The CDR3 DNA is TGTGCCAGCAGTTTATTTCTCGGGGGGTCCTACGAGCAGTACTTC. Translating it yields CASSLFLGGSYEQYF.

This clone was recorded once. The chain joins TRBV7-9 to TRBJ2-2, with D perhaps TRBD2 (6 bases). V lost 3 bases and J lost 4, with 12 bases in between. The CDR3 has 15 residues. The germline CDR1 and CDR2 sequences are SEHNR and FQNEAQ (reference sequence). CDR3 in DNA: TGTGCCAGCAGCTTTCGAGCCGGGGGCACCGGGGAGCTGTTTTTT. It codes for CASSFRAGGTGELFF.

The chain couples TRBV5-1 to TRBJ2-1, with a possible D match to TRBD2 (5 bases). This CDR3 has 13 amino acids. The V and J ends lost 3 bases and 5 bases respectively, with 9 bases between them. Germline V gene data show CDR1 as SGHRS and CDR2 as YFSETQ. In DNA form, the CDR3 reads TGCGCCAGCAGCTCGGGGTTCAACAATGAGCAGTTCTTC. Its protein product is CASSSGFNNEQFF.

There are a few counts of this clone. The rearrangement joins TRBV27 to TRBJ2-2, with unresolved D. The CDR3 runs 13 residues. Germline loops: CDR1 MNHEY, CDR2 SMNVEV (reference sequence). The V gene lost 3 bases and the J gene lost 0 bases, with 2 bases spanning the gap. CDR3 nucleotide sequence: TGTGCCAGCAGTTTCTCGAACACCGGGGAGCTGTTTTTT. It encodes CASSFSNTGELFF.

The chain carries TRBV27 and TRBJ2-3; the match to TRBD2 covers 8 bases. The junction had 4 bases not matched to a gene; V was cut back by 2 bases and J by 0 bases. The CDR3 runs to 16 residues. CDR1 is MNHEY and CDR2 is SMNVEV in the germline V gene (reference sequence). In DNA form, the CDR3 reads TGTGCCAGCAGTTTAGGCAGCGGGAGCAGCACAGATACGCAGTATTTT. Protein product: CASSLGSGSSTDTQYF.

The chain links TRBV2 to TRBJ2-3; 9 bases are a match to TRBD2. Germline V lookup: CDR1 SNHLY, CDR2 FYNNEI. V lost 4 bases to trimming and J lost 1 base; unmatched junction nucleotides: 0. The CDR3 length is 14 residues. For the CDR3, the DNA is TGTGCCAGCAGTGGCGGGAGGGGCACAGATACGCAGTATTTT. It encodes CASSGGRGTDTQYF.

V and J are TRBV5-1 and TRBJ2-3; tentatively, D is TRBD1 (5 bases). Trimming left V 0 bases short and J 1 base short, with 12 bases between. The CDR3 totals 16 residues. Per the germline V gene, CDR1 is SGHRS and CDR2 is YFSETQ. Here the CDR3 reads CASSLAFPQGTDTQYF. As DNA, the CDR3 is TGCGCCAGCAGCTTGGCCTTCCCACAGGGCACAGATACGCAGTATTTT.

As regards this clone: The junction does not match germline at one end; this may be a read error. The V call is TRBV28, the J call TRBJ2-3; D gene ambiguous. CDR3 length equals 16 residues. Germline V CDR1 and CDR2: MDHEN, SYDVKM. The CDR3 is CASSLSRQMVSNTQYF. The CDR3 nucleotides read TGTGCCAGCAGCTTATCCCGCCAGATGGTGTCCAATACGCAGTATTTT. Together with reference TRBV28 and TRBJ2-3, the CDR3 gives the full variable domain: DVKVTQSSRYLVKRTGEKVFLECVQDMDHENMFWYRQDPGLGLRLIYFSYDVKMKEKGDIPEGYSVSREKKERFSLILESASTNQTSMYLCASSLSRQMVSNTQYFGPGTRLTVL.

This CDR3 reads CASSLGMGGNEKLFF. The CDR3 coding sequence is TGTGCCAGCAGCTTGGGCATGGGGGGTAATGAAAAACTGTTTTTT. V and J are TRBV5-6 and TRBJ1-4; perhaps TRBD1 as D (5 bases). V lost 0 bases and J 4 bases, leaving 10 bases between the germline ends. Per the germline V gene, CDR1 is SGHDT and CDR2 is YYEEEE. CDR3 length: 15 residues.

This chain connects TRBV2 to TRBJ2-7, with 9 bases fitting TRBD1. Trimming cost V 4 bases and J 7 bases; bases outside gene matches: 8. The CDR3 spans 14 residues. Germline CDR1 and CDR2: SNHLY and FYNNEI. DNA for the CDR3: TGTGCCAGCAGTGGTACAGGGGGCTTAGGAGAGCAGTACTTC. It translates to CASSGTGGLGEQYF.

In this sample, this clone turned up a few times. CDR3: CASSAAGGNGYTF. CDR3 nucleotides: TGTGCCAGCAGTGCGGCAGGGGGCAATGGCTACACCTTC. The V call is TRBV2, the J call TRBJ1-2; 8 nucleotides line up with TRBD1. The CDR3 runs to 13 residues. J lost 6 bases, V lost 4 bases, and 4 bases had no gene match. Germline CDR1 SNHLY, CDR2 FYNNEI.

The chain employs TRBV7-6 and TRBJ2-2; tentatively, D is TRBD1 (5 bases). Germline V gene data show CDR1 as SGHVS and CDR2 as FNYEAQ. V was cut by 8 bases and J by 1 base, with 11 bases left in between. This CDR3 region has 14 residues. The CDR3 sequence: CASGLTGNTGELFF. The CDR3 DNA reads as TGTGCCAGCGGGCTTACAGGGAACACCGGGGAGCTGTTTTTT.

This chain's CDR3 is CASSQAPRRNTEAFF. DNA for the CDR3: TGTGCCAGCAGCCAAGCCCCCCGTCGAAACACTGAAGCTTTCTTT. The chain carries TRBV6-5 and TRBJ1-1; no firm D call. The CDR3 runs to 15 residues. The V gene's germline CDR1 is MNHEY and CDR2 SVGAGI. The V gene lost 6 bases and the J gene lost 2 bases, with 16 bases spanning the gap.

This chain links TRBV28 with TRBJ2-3; 8 positions agree with TRBD2. V lost 5 bases to trimming and J lost 0 bases; unmatched junction nucleotides: 16. Germline V gene data show CDR1 as MDHEN and CDR2 as SYDVKM. The CDR3 sequence is 19 residues long. CDR3 DNA: TGTGCCAGCAGTCTGGGATGGGAATTAGCGGGACTTAGCACAGATACGCAGTATTTT. Its translation is CASSLGWELAGLSTDTQYF.

This clone was recorded once. The chain carries TRBV11-1 and TRBJ1-4; D is undetermined. Between the trimmed V and J ends, which lost 1 base and 1 base, there was a span of 7 bases. The length of the CDR3 is 15 residues. Looked up from germline, CDR1 is SGHAT and CDR2 is FQDESV (reference sequence). The CDR3 here is CASSLDGQTNEKLFF. CDR3 coding DNA: TGTGCCAGCAGCTTAGATGGTCAAACTAATGAAAAACTGTTTTTT.

The gene calls are TRBV29-1 and TRBJ2-1, with 7 bases matching TRBD1. Unmatched junction bases numbered 3, after V lost 6 bases and J lost 4 bases. CDR1 and CDR2 (germline): SQVTM, ANQGSEA. The CDR3 is 12 amino acids. The CDR3 loop is CSVTGQYNEQFF. The CDR3 coding sequence is TGCAGCGTAACGGGACAGTACAATGAGCAGTTCTTC.

As concerns this clone: A read error may account for a junction end that differs from germline. Other nucleotide sequences from this sample produce the same CDR3. The V call is TRBV19, the J call TRBJ2-2; 11 bases agree with TRBD2. Per germline, CDR1 LNHDA and CDR2 SQIVND (reference sequence). There are 14 residues in the CDR3. The CDR3 is CASRLAGGPGELFF. The CDR3 DNA is TGTGCTAGTAGGTTAGCGGGAGGGCCCGGGGAGCTGTTTTTT.

The J gene is TRBJ2-7, the V gene TRBV5-1; D gene unclear. The CDR3 has 14 amino acids. Trimming shortened V by 4 bases and J by 3 bases, and 14 bases separated the two germline ends. Germline CDR1 reads SGHRS; CDR2 reads YFSETQ. Here the CDR3 reads CASSPRSTRYEQYF. In DNA, the CDR3 is TGCGCCAGCAGCCCCCGCTCTACCCGCTACGAGCAGTACTTC.

The chain joins TRBV9 to TRBJ2-1; tentatively, D is TRBD2 (6 bases). This CDR3 has 15 amino acids. The germline V gene has CDR1 SGDLS and CDR2 YYNGEE. Trimming left V 4 bases short and J 6 bases short, with 17 bases between. CDR3 loop: CASSNLGLGLNEQFF. In DNA, the CDR3 is TGTGCCAGCAGCAACTTAGGTCTGGGACTCAATGAGCAGTTCTTC.

Points on this clone: The junction departs from the called germline gene at one end, perhaps through a read error. For the CDR3, the DNA is TGTGCCAGCAGCTTACGGGGCCCTTTAGGGAATGGATGGTATGACTTC. This sequence encodes CASSLRGPLGNGWYDF. The chain employs TRBV7-2 and TRBJ2-7; D may match TRBD1 or TRBD2 (5 bases each). The CDR3 covers 16 residues. CDR1 is SGHTA and CDR2 is FQGNSA in the germline V gene.

This clone was detected only a few times. Other DNA sequences within the sample encode an identical CDR3. V gene TRBV28 combines with J gene TRBJ1-2; D might be TRBD1 (5 bases). V shed 5 bases and J shed 8 bases, with 12 bases lying between them. The CDR3 extends over 12 amino acids. The germline V gene encodes CDR1 MDHEN and CDR2 SYDVKM. The CDR3 nucleotides read TGTGCCAGCAGTACCCAGGGTTACGGCTACACCTTC. This sequence encodes CASSTQGYGYTF.

V gene TRBV6-5 combines with J gene TRBJ2-1, with 7 bases that match TRBD2. V shed 6 bases, J shed 2 bases, and the junction held 7 bases outside the gene matches. CDR3 length: 15 residues. The germline CDR1 and CDR2 sequences are MNHEY and SVGAGI. The CDR3 region is CASRRGAGTYNEQFF. Here the CDR3 DNA reads TGTGCCAGCAGAAGAGGAGCGGGGACCTACAATGAGCAGTTCTTC.

This clone is a singleton in its sample. The chain is built from TRBV18 and TRBJ2-3; perhaps TRBD2 as D (6 bases). The V gene's germline CDR1 is KGHSH and CDR2 LQKENI. V lost 3 bases to trimming and J lost 2 bases, with 18 bases between them. This CDR3 has 17 amino acids. CDR3: CASSPNRLSGVTDTQYF. For the CDR3, the DNA is TGTGCCAGCTCACCTAACCGGCTTAGCGGCGTCACAGATACGCAGTATTTT.

As to this clone: The same CDR3 is also encoded by other DNA sequences in this sample. The rearrangement joins TRBV18 to TRBJ1-1; possible D gene TRBD1, 5 bases. Trimming pared 3 bases from V and 0 bases from J, leaving 8 bases between. From germline, CDR1 is KGHSH and CDR2 LQKENI. The CDR3 is 14 residues long. CDR3 protein: CASSPGTLNTEAFF. CDR3 coding DNA: TGTGCCAGCTCACCGGGGACGTTGAACACTGAAGCTTTCTTT.

The chain recombines TRBV28 with TRBJ1-1; D unresolved. Per the germline V gene, CDR1 is MDHEN and CDR2 is SYDVKM. This CDR3 is 15 amino acids long. V shed 1 base and J shed 1 base, with 10 bases lying between them. The CDR3 DNA reads as TGTGCCAGCAGTTTATTTAATATGGCGAACACTGAAGCTTTCTTT. Its protein product is CASSLFNMANTEAFF.